This TCR beta chain was sequenced in a study of cytomegalovirus exposure and HLA in healthy donors. PCR involved 60 Vbeta and 13 Jbeta primers. Assay used: immunoSEQ multiplex PCR; TCRdb lists only in-frame clones, some missing. The sample gives about 120,000 clones, around 85% of which show up once; approximately 1.8% is in the top ten. Germline CDR1 reads SGHRS; CDR2 reads YFSETQ. With 0 bases removed from V and 7 bases from J, the gap between germline ends came to 7 bases. The CDR3 is 13 amino acids. As to this clone: Its antigen is undetermined.

Findings and limits, study-wide: Per a later analysis, about 17,000 TCR beta sequences showed association with HLA alleles at 0.05 false discovery rate. When the data were analyzed later, several of the most significant clusters appeared to be linked to common viral pathogens. The study designated over 150 TCR beta chains cytomegalovirus-associated. Among TCR beta chains of equal frequency, HLA-associated ones were more clonally expanded in a later analysis.

The chain uses TRBV5-1 and TRBJ1-4; tentatively, D is TRBD1 (5 bases). The receptor's source is a man aged 40-50 years in good health and CMV-seronegative. The sample was PBMCs. The CDR3 nucleotides are TGCGCCAGCAGCTTGGTAGGGGTTGAAAAACTGTTTTTT. Translation: CASSLVGVEKLFF.